This entry features one TCR beta chain sequence. Following RNA extraction, reverse transcription yielded cDNA that acted as the sequencing template. TCRdb keeps only in-frame clones here, not all; method: immunoSEQ multiplex PCR. The profile covers about 69,000 clones, with approximately 64% appearing a single time and roughly a sixth taken by the ten largest. Lesional scalp punch biopsies and peripheral blood were collected from alopecia areata patients. PBMCs were stained for CD3, CD4 and CD8, and CD4+ and CD8+ T cells were sorted. V lost 5 bases to trimming and J lost 4 bases, with 11 bases between them. Germline-derived CDR1 and CDR2 are MNHNY and SVGAGI (reference sequence). The CDR3 runs 13 residues. These data belong to a study of CD8+ T cells in alopecia areata. Study overall: Treated individuals took tofacitinib by mouth, 5 to 10 mg twice daily.

This clonotype was obtained from a human donor with alopecia areata. The chain has TRBV6-6 and TRBJ2-5, with D possibly being TRBD1 (6 bases). The source was CD8+ T cells sorted from blood, collected at week 0. Here the CDR3 reads CASSALGGETQYF. Here the CDR3 DNA reads TGTGCCAGCAGTGCGCTAGGGGGAGAGACCCAGTACTTC.